The source of this TCR beta chain is a study of T-cell reconstitution after alpha-beta-depleted transplantation in children. The authors prepared the TCRbeta library with unique molecular identifiers. TCRdb re-derived calls from the PCR reads in MiXCR, one entry per CDR3 protein. This table holds fewer than 400,000 distinct CDR3 sequences, around 21% found once. CDR1 and CDR2 from the germline V gene are SGHNT and YYREEE (reference sequence). This CDR3 spans 13 amino acids. V was shortened by 4 bases and J by 3 bases, with 11 bases between the two germline ends. This clonotype was seen only a few times.

The chain uses TRBV5-4 and TRBJ2-7, with D unresolved. Sequencing was performed on PBMCs from the stem cell graft donor, taken from the stem cell graft. The sequence derives from a human donor who donated a stem cell graft to a child with acute myeloid leukemia. CDR3 coding DNA: TGTGCCAGCAGCGTGGACGGTTACTACGAGCAGTACTTC. Residues: CASSVDGYYEQYF.